These T cell receptor beta chains were read from a single sample in a study of T cell repertoires in cytomegalovirus infection. Antigen specificity for these receptors is unknown. TCRdb recomputed calls from the reads with MiXCR, one row per CDR3 protein. The sample yields about 830,000 distinct CDR3 sequences, about 31% seen once. Material: cultured CD8+ T cells from PBMCs, obtained from culture after CMV antigen stimulation. Receptor source: a human donor in good health (CMV status not recorded). Some clones in this sample may be carry-over from other donors' samples. The CDR3 runs from the conserved cysteine through the conserved F or W. The order of the fields is J gene, V gene, D gene, clone size, CDR3 DNA, CDR3 protein. D genes are given only for firm matches. Not all rows give a size; the values are once, few, many and, for expanded clones, a class.

j_call: TRBJ2-7
v_call: TRBV10-3
d_call: .
clone_size: .
cdr3_nt: TGTGCCATCAGTGAGTCCAGCCGGGGCTACGAGCAGTACTTC
cdr3_aa: CAISESSRGYEQYF

j_call: TRBJ1-2
v_call: TRBV4-1
d_call: TRBD1
clone_size: .
cdr3_nt: TGCGCCAGCAGCCAAGTGAACAGGGGGATAGATGGCTACACCTTC
cdr3_aa: CASSQVNRGIDGYTF

j_call: TRBJ2-2
v_call: TRBV25-1
d_call: .
clone_size: few
cdr3_nt: TGTGCCAGGGGGAGGGGGAAGGGGTACGGCGGGGAGCTGTTTTTT
cdr3_aa: CARGRGKGYGGELFF

j_call: TRBJ2-2
v_call: TRBV7-8
d_call: TRBD2
clone_size: .
cdr3_nt: TGTGCCAGCAGCTTAGCTGTTAGCGGGGGGGTTCGGACCGGGGAGCTGTTTTTT
cdr3_aa: CASSLAVSGGVRTGELFF

j_call: TRBJ1-1
v_call: TRBV7-6
d_call: .
clone_size: .
cdr3_nt: TGTGCCAGCAGCCGGGACGGGGGGACTGAAGCTTTCTTT
cdr3_aa: CASSRDGGTEAFF

j_call: TRBJ2-1
v_call: TRBV6-5
d_call: .
clone_size: few
cdr3_nt: TGTGCCAGCAGTTATGACAGCAGTGAGCAGTTCTTC
cdr3_aa: CASSYDSSEQFF

j_call: TRBJ1-4
v_call: TRBV12-3/TRBV12-4
d_call: .
clone_size: .
cdr3_nt: TGTGCCAGCAGTAATAATGAAAAACTGTTTTTT
cdr3_aa: CASSNNEKLFF

j_call: TRBJ2-1
v_call: TRBV19
d_call: .
clone_size: few
cdr3_nt: TGTGCCAGTAGTACAGCGGACGTCACCAATGAGCAGTTCTTC
cdr3_aa: CASSTADVTNEQFF

j_call: TRBJ2-2
v_call: TRBV6-1
d_call: TRBD1
clone_size: few
cdr3_nt: TGTGCCAGCAGTACTGAGGACAGGTTGGATCACACCGGGGAGCTGTTTTTT
cdr3_aa: CASSTEDRLDHTGELFF

j_call: TRBJ1-1
v_call: TRBV27
d_call: .
clone_size: .
cdr3_nt: TGTGCCAGCCGACCCTTCGGGAAAGAAGCTTTCTTT
cdr3_aa: CASRPFGKEAFF

j_call: TRBJ2-3
v_call: TRBV28
d_call: .
clone_size: few
cdr3_nt: TGTGCCAGCACCACAACGCGGGCCACAGATACGCAGTATTTT
cdr3_aa: CASTTTRATDTQYF

j_call: TRBJ2-1
v_call: TRBV7-6
d_call: .
clone_size: once
cdr3_nt: TGTGCCAGCCTCACGGAAGGTTACAATGAGCAGTTCTTC
cdr3_aa: CASLTEGYNEQFF

j_call: TRBJ1-2
v_call: TRBV19
d_call: TRBD1
clone_size: .
cdr3_nt: TGTGCCAGTAGTATACTACGACAGGGAGCGAATGGCTACACCTTC
cdr3_aa: CASSILRQGANGYTF

j_call: TRBJ2-6
v_call: TRBV3-1
d_call: .
clone_size: few
cdr3_nt: TGTGCCAGCAGCCAAGCCGGGCAGAAACTAACCTCTGGGGCCAACGTCCTGACTTTC
cdr3_aa: CASSQAGQKLTSGANVLTF

j_call: TRBJ2-5
v_call: TRBV2
d_call: .
clone_size: .
cdr3_nt: TGTGCAGCATTCCCGGGAGACAGGAGTCGGGAGACCCAGTACTTC
cdr3_aa: CAAFPGDRSRETQYF

j_call: TRBJ1-2
v_call: TRBV6-1
d_call: .
clone_size: few
cdr3_nt: TGTGCCAGCAGTGAAAGGGACACTACTAACTATGGCTACACCTTC
cdr3_aa: CASSERDTTNYGYTF

j_call: TRBJ2-3
v_call: TRBV2
d_call: TRBD1
clone_size: .
cdr3_nt: TGTGCCAGGCGCGTTCCGGGACAGGGGGGCGCTAGCACAGATACGCAGTATTTT
cdr3_aa: CARRVPGQGGASTDTQYF

j_call: TRBJ1-2
v_call: TRBV7-9
d_call: .
clone_size: .
cdr3_nt: TGTGCCAGCAGCATGGGGGGGAACTATGGCTACACCTTC
cdr3_aa: CASSMGGNYGYTF

j_call: TRBJ1-5
v_call: TRBV7-6
d_call: TRBD1
clone_size: .
cdr3_nt: TGTGCCAGCAGCTTAGGACAGGGTTATAGCAATCAGCCCCAGCATTTT
cdr3_aa: CASSLGQGYSNQPQHF

j_call: TRBJ2-7
v_call: TRBV10-3
d_call: .
clone_size: few
cdr3_nt: TGTGCCATAGGACAGCTCTACGAGCAGTACTTC
cdr3_aa: CAIGQLYEQYF

j_call: TRBJ2-3
v_call: TRBV7-9
d_call: TRBD1
clone_size: .
cdr3_nt: TGTGCCAGCCACCCTGACAGGGGGCGAGATACGCAGTATTTT
cdr3_aa: CASHPDRGRDTQYF

j_call: TRBJ2-1
v_call: TRBV7-6
d_call: TRBD2
clone_size: .
cdr3_nt: TGTGCCAACAGCTTTAGCGGGGCCTCCTACAATGAGCAGTTCTTC
cdr3_aa: CANSFSGASYNEQFF

j_call: TRBJ2-6
v_call: TRBV6-6
d_call: TRBD1
clone_size: many
cdr3_nt: TGTGCCAGCAGTTACCTGGGACAGAGAAAAAACTCTGGGGCCAACGTCCTGACTTTC
cdr3_aa: CASSYLGQRKNSGANVLTF

j_call: TRBJ1-1
v_call: TRBV12-3/TRBV12-4
d_call: .
clone_size: .
cdr3_nt: TGTGCCCGCAGTACAGGGAACACAGAAGCTTTCTTT
cdr3_aa: CARSTGNTEAFF

j_call: TRBJ1-1
v_call: TRBV2
d_call: .
clone_size: .
cdr3_nt: TGTGCCAGCAGGGTGGGGTCAGATCAGAACACTGAAGCTTTCTTT
cdr3_aa: CASRVGSDQNTEAFF

j_call: TRBJ1-4
v_call: TRBV7-2
d_call: .
clone_size: .
cdr3_nt: TGTGCCAGCAGCCCGGGGACGGGATTGCTTAATGAAAAACTGTTTTTT
cdr3_aa: CASSPGTGLLNEKLFF

j_call: TRBJ2-3
v_call: TRBV6-5
d_call: .
clone_size: .
cdr3_nt: TGTGCCAGCAGTTACTGGCGCGGCCATGGCACAGATACGCAGTATTTT
cdr3_aa: CASSYWRGHGTDTQYF

j_call: TRBJ2-7
v_call: TRBV13
d_call: .
clone_size: .
cdr3_nt: TGTGCCAGCAGCTCCCCGACCCAGGGATCCTACGAGCAGTACTTC
cdr3_aa: CASSSPTQGSYEQYF

j_call: TRBJ2-3
v_call: TRBV25-1
d_call: .
clone_size: .
cdr3_nt: TGTGCCAGCAGTGAATGGAACAGCCTCGGTCTGGCAGATACGCAGTATTTT
cdr3_aa: CASSEWNSLGLADTQYF

j_call: TRBJ2-1
v_call: TRBV7-6
d_call: .
clone_size: .
cdr3_nt: TGTGCCAGCAGCTTAATTACTAGCCTCTCCTACAATGAGCAGTTCTTC
cdr3_aa: CASSLITSLSYNEQFF

j_call: TRBJ2-1
v_call: TRBV12-3/TRBV12-4
d_call: .
clone_size: .
cdr3_nt: TGTGCCAGCAGTTTTGTCGGCGGGTACAATGAGCAGTTCTTC
cdr3_aa: CASSFVGGYNEQFF

j_call: TRBJ2-1
v_call: TRBV19
d_call: .
clone_size: .
cdr3_nt: TGTGCCAGTAGTATCGGCCCCTTTATGAGCTCCTACAATGAGCAGTTCTTC
cdr3_aa: CASSIGPFMSSYNEQFF

j_call: TRBJ2-7
v_call: TRBV10-3
d_call: TRBD1
clone_size: .
cdr3_nt: TGTGCCATCAGTGACTCCCAGGGGGCCTCCCCCTACGAGCAGTACTTC
cdr3_aa: CAISDSQGASPYEQYF

j_call: TRBJ1-3
v_call: TRBV7-6
d_call: .
clone_size: many
cdr3_nt: TGTGCCAGCACCCAGGGTCATGGAAACACCATATATTTT
cdr3_aa: CASTQGHGNTIYF

j_call: TRBJ1-5
v_call: TRBV27
d_call: .
clone_size: few
cdr3_nt: TGTGCCAGCAGTTTATCGTGGGGGGATAGCAATCAGCCCCAGCATTTT
cdr3_aa: CASSLSWGDSNQPQHF

j_call: TRBJ2-1
v_call: TRBV2
d_call: .
clone_size: .
cdr3_nt: TGTGCCGGTGAGGGTCGAGGAGGCTTCAATGGGCAGTTCTTC
cdr3_aa: CAGEGRGGFNGQFF

j_call: TRBJ2-2
v_call: TRBV7-2
d_call: TRBD2
clone_size: many
cdr3_nt: TGTGCCAGCAGCGAGAACGGAGCGGGAACGAACACCGGGGAGCTGTTTTTT
cdr3_aa: CASSENGAGTNTGELFF

j_call: TRBJ1-1
v_call: TRBV7-6
d_call: .
clone_size: .
cdr3_nt: TGTGCCAGCAGCTCCTCGCCAGCGCCTTGGGGGTTTATGAACACTGAAGCTTTCTTT
cdr3_aa: CASSSSPAPWGFMNTEAFF

j_call: TRBJ2-5
v_call: TRBV7-9
d_call: .
clone_size: few
cdr3_nt: TGTGCCAGCAGCTCCACTAGTTGGAAAGAGACCCAGTACTTC
cdr3_aa: CASSSTSWKETQYF

j_call: TRBJ1-1
v_call: TRBV4-1
d_call: .
clone_size: .
cdr3_nt: TGCGCCAGCAGACAAGTCTCATACACTGAAGCTTTCTTT
cdr3_aa: CASRQVSYTEAFF

j_call: TRBJ1-6
v_call: TRBV18
d_call: .
clone_size: .
cdr3_nt: TGTGCCAGCTCACCACCTGTGACAGGACCTATTAATTCACCCCTCCACTTT
cdr3_aa: CASSPPVTGPINSPLHF

j_call: TRBJ2-5
v_call: TRBV4-2
d_call: .
clone_size: .
cdr3_nt: TGTGCCAGCAGCCAACAGAGGGGCCAGTACCAAGAGACCCAGTACTTC
cdr3_aa: CASSQQRGQYQETQYF

j_call: TRBJ2-2
v_call: TRBV7-9
d_call: TRBD1
clone_size: few
cdr3_nt: TGTGCCAGCAGCTCGGGACAGGGGGAATTCACCGGGGAGCTGTTTTTT
cdr3_aa: CASSSGQGEFTGELFF

j_call: TRBJ1-1
v_call: TRBV19
d_call: .
clone_size: few
cdr3_nt: TGTGCCAGTAGTATGCGTGAACCTTTCTTT
cdr3_aa: CASSMREPFF

j_call: TRBJ2-7
v_call: TRBV19
d_call: .
clone_size: .
cdr3_nt: TGTGCCAGTAGTACCGGGAAAGACGAGCAGTACTTC
cdr3_aa: CASSTGKDEQYF

j_call: TRBJ2-3
v_call: TRBV27
d_call: .
clone_size: few
cdr3_nt: TGTGCCAGCAGTTTGTGGGTAGCAGATACGCAGTATTTT
cdr3_aa: CASSLWVADTQYF

j_call: TRBJ2-3
v_call: TRBV7-6
d_call: .
clone_size: many
cdr3_nt: TGTGCCAGCAGCTTAGCGTATGATCCCCTCATAGATACGCAGTATTTT
cdr3_aa: CASSLAYDPLIDTQYF

j_call: TRBJ1-3
v_call: TRBV7-8
d_call: .
clone_size: many
cdr3_nt: TGTGCCAGCACCACGACTGGAAACACCATATATTTT
cdr3_aa: CASTTTGNTIYF

j_call: TRBJ1-1
v_call: TRBV5-1
d_call: .
clone_size: .
cdr3_nt: TGCGCCAGCAGCGCCTGGTTGGGGGACACTGAAGCTTTCTTT
cdr3_aa: CASSAWLGDTEAFF

j_call: TRBJ2-3
v_call: TRBV11-3
d_call: .
clone_size: few
cdr3_nt: TGTGCCAGCAGCTTAGGTGAAGTGGGTACAGATACGCAGTATTTT
cdr3_aa: CASSLGEVGTDTQYF

j_call: TRBJ1-5
v_call: TRBV5-6
d_call: TRBD1
clone_size: .
cdr3_nt: TGTGCCAGCAGCTTGGGACAGGGATGGAGACGCAATCAGCCCCAGCATTTT
cdr3_aa: CASSLGQGWRRNQPQHF